This T cell receptor beta chain is from a study of blood T cell repertoires in COVID-19. For the study at large: Both acute and convalescent COVID-19 samples were obtained from the United States, Italy and Spain.

V lost 3 bases to trimming and J lost 0 bases; unmatched junction nucleotides: 6. Germline V CDR1 and CDR2: LNHDA, SQIVND (reference sequence). The CDR3 is 16 amino acids. Per the authors' pipeline: Nucleated cell counts were estimated from reference gene primer amplification. Repertoires were generated with immunoSEQ multiplex PCR, while TCRdb's copy carries only in-frame clones and drops some. The V and J calls and clone size come from that table; D and trimming were worked out from the DNA. Of 90,000 to 120,000 clones in the sample, 70% to 90% are singletons; the top ten hold under 5.5%. This sequence originates from a man aged 40-49 years with active or convalescent COVID-19. Sample: peripheral blood. The chain recombines TRBV19 with TRBJ1-1; 8 positions match TRBD1. CDR3 coding DNA: TGTGCCAGTAGTATTGGGACAGGACTTATGAACACTGAAGCTTTCTTT. Protein sequence: CASSIGTGLMNTEAFF.